The rows below give T cell receptor beta chains drawn from one sample of a study of siplizumab effects on memory and regulatory T cells. The table came from immunoSEQ multiplex PCR; TCRdb's copy has only in-frame clones and leaves some out. The data contain about 110,000 clones, 90% to 95% of them singletons. The material sequenced was Tregs sorted from blood. The receptors shown here come from a human donor in good health. CDR3s include the opening cysteine and the closing phenylalanine or tryptophan. A D gene is named only where the DNA matches it firmly. Size is omitted from some rows. Given values are once, few, many or a class for expanded clones.

J gene,V gene,clone size,D gene,CDR3 length,CDR3 DNA,CDR3 protein
TRBJ1-5,TRBV18,.,.,17,TGTGCCAGCTCACCGACAATAGACAATCTAAGGTATCAGCCCCAGCATTTT,CASSPTIDNLRYQPQHF
TRBJ2-1,TRBV11-3,.,.,15,TGTGCCAGCAGCTTAGGAGAGGGACTCTACAATGAGCAGTTCTTC,CASSLGEGLYNEQFF
TRBJ2-7,TRBV12-5,.,TRBD1,13,TGTGCTAGTGGTGGGACAGGAGCCTACGAGCAGTACTTC,CASGGTGAYEQYF
TRBJ2-7,TRBV7-9,few,.,12,TGTGCCAGCAGCCATGAGGAGGGGAAGCAGTACTTC,CASSHEEGKQYF
TRBJ1-1,TRBV28,.,.,13,TGTGCCAGCAGACAGCCGGGACACTTTGAAGCTTTCTTT,CASRQPGHFEAFF
TRBJ2-3,TRBV29-1,.,.,14,TGCAGCGTTGGTCGGGGGGCCCGGACAGATACGCAGTATTTT,CSVGRGARTDTQYF
TRBJ1-1,TRBV14,.,TRBD1,14,TGTGCCAGCAGCCAAGAGGACAGGGGGCGCGAAGCTTTCTTT,CASSQEDRGREAFF
TRBJ2-3,TRBV6-5,.,TRBD2,15,TGTGCCAGCAGTCCTAGCGGGAGAATCGCAGATACGCAGTATTTT,CASSPSGRIADTQYF
TRBJ1-2,TRBV6-4,.,.,15,TGTGCCAGCAGCGCGAAGGGCGCGGATATCTATGGCTACACCTTC,CASSAKGADIYGYTF
TRBJ1-6,TRBV6-5,.,.,15,TGTGCCAGCAGTTACGGGGGGACGGGGAATTCACCCCTCCACTTT,CASSYGGTGNSPLHF
TRBJ2-7,TRBV28,.,TRBD1,15,TGTGCCAGCAGTTTAGGCGGGACAGGGATCTACGAGCAGTACTTC,CASSLGGTGIYEQYF
TRBJ2-7,TRBV7-8,.,.,13,TGTGCCAGCAGCACGGGGACATTGGGAAGACAGTACTTC,CASSTGTLGRQYF
TRBJ2-1,TRBV18,.,.,13,TGTGCCAGCTCACCACCGCTAGTCGACGAGCAGTTCTTC,CASSPPLVDEQFF
TRBJ1-2,TRBV27,.,.,16,TGTGCCAGCAGTTTTTACCCCGCAACACAGGGCAGTGGCTACACCTTC,CASSFYPATQGSGYTF
TRBJ1-2,TRBV2,.,TRBD1,13,TGTGCCAGCAGTGGGACAGGGCCTCTCGGCTACACCTTC,CASSGTGPLGYTF
TRBJ1-4,TRBV7-9,.,.,11,TGTGCCAGCAGCCAAGCTGAAAAACTGTTTTTT,CASSQAEKLFF
TRBJ2-7,TRBV12-5,few,TRBD2,16,TGTGCTAGTGGCCCGAATAGCGGGAGGGCCTTATACGAGCAGTACTTC,CASGPNSGRALYEQYF
TRBJ1-2,TRBV5-5,.,.,13,TGTGCCAGCAGCAACGGGACACTCTATGGCTACACCTTC,CASSNGTLYGYTF
TRBJ1-5,TRBV5-1,.,.,15,TGCGCCAGCAGCTTGTGGGGGACGGCGGATCAGCCCCAGCATTTT,CASSLWGTADQPQHF
TRBJ1-4,TRBV25-1,few,.,11,TGTGCCAGCTCCTTCGATGAAAAACTGTTTTTT,CASSFDEKLFF
TRBJ2-7,TRBV20-1,.,.,11,TGCAGTGCTGTTTTGGCGGTCGAGCAGTACTTC,CSAVLAVEQYF
TRBJ2-2,TRBV7-2,.,.,12,TGTGCCAGCAGCTTTCGGATCGGGGAGCTGTTTTTT,CASSFRIGELFF
TRBJ1-2,TRBV7-2,.,.,14,TGTGCCAGCAGCCCTTCCCGGGTTAACTATGGCTACACCTTC,CASSPSRVNYGYTF
TRBJ2-3,TRBV5-1,.,TRBD2,16,TGCGCCAGCAGCTCGCTGACTAGCGGGAATGCAGATACGCAGTATTTT,CASSSLTSGNADTQYF
TRBJ2-1,TRBV10-2,once,TRBD2,14,TGCGCCAGCAGTGGGCGGGGGGAGTACAATGAGCAGTTCTTC,CASSGRGEYNEQFF
TRBJ2-3,TRBV7-3,.,TRBD1,15,TGTGCCAGCAGCGAGGGGGCCTCTGTGACAGATACGCAGTATTTT,CASSEGASVTDTQYF
TRBJ2-2,TRBV18,.,.,16,TGTGCCAGCTCACCACCGTCAGGGGGGAGCACCGGGGAGCTGTTTTTT,CASSPPSGGSTGELFF
TRBJ2-2,TRBV30,.,.,14,TGTGCCTGGCATACGCGGCCGAACACCGGGGAGCTGTTTTTT,CAWHTRPNTGELFF
TRBJ2-5,TRBV19,.,TRBD2,17,TGTGCCAGTAGTGCTCTGGGGGGGAGAGGGCCAAGTGAGACCCAGTACTTC,CASSALGGRGPSETQYF
TRBJ2-7,TRBV29-1,once,.,11,TGCAGCGTTGGAGGGGTCCGCGAGCAGTACTTC,CSVGGVREQYF
TRBJ2-1,TRBV10-3,.,.,16,TGTGCCATCAGTGAGTCAGGCGGGGTCCCCTACAATGAGCAGTTCTTC,CAISESGGVPYNEQFF
TRBJ1-4,TRBV6-1,.,.,13,TGTGCCTCCGGGCCGCTGACTAATGAAAAACTGTTTTTT,CASGPLTNEKLFF
TRBJ1-6,TRBV18,.,.,13,TGTGCCAGCTCACCCGGTTTAGATTCACCCCTCCACTTT,CASSPGLDSPLHF
TRBJ1-2,TRBV6-1,.,.,12,TGTGCCAGCAGTGCTACCCTTTGGGACTACACCTTC,CASSATLWDYTF
TRBJ1-5,TRBV15,.,TRBD1,15,TGTGCCACCAGCTTAGACAGGGGCCTAAATCAGCCCCAGCATTTT,CATSLDRGLNQPQHF
TRBJ2-1,TRBV11-2,.,.,13,TGTGCCAGCAGCTTTGGCTTGATGGGGAGTCGGTTCTTC,CASSFGLMGSRFF
TRBJ1-1,TRBV30,.,.,13,TGTGCCTGGAGTGTCCCCCCGCGGAGTGAAGCTTTCTTT,CAWSVPPRSEAFF
TRBJ2-2,TRBV4-1,.,TRBD2,15,TGCGCCAGCAGCCAAGGCGGACTAGCGGCCGGGGAGCTGTTTTTT,CASSQGGLAAGELFF
TRBJ1-2,TRBV30,.,.,13,TGTGCCTGGGAGGGGGGAAAGGACTATGGCTACACCTTC,CAWEGGKDYGYTF
TRBJ2-7,TRBV4-1,.,TRBD1,17,TGCGCCAGCAGCCAAATCTTCCGGGGACAGGGTATCTACGAGCAGTACTTC,CASSQIFRGQGIYEQYF
TRBJ2-3,TRBV9,.,.,11,TGTGCCAGCAGCGTAGCAGATACGCAGTATTTT,CASSVADTQYF
TRBJ1-4,TRBV18,.,TRBD1,15,TGTGCCAGCTCACCCCGGACAGGGGGCGGTGAAAAACTGTTTTTT,CASSPRTGGGEKLFF